This T cell receptor (beta chain) was recorded in a study of shared clonotypes between healthy human individuals. The overall study: Each donor's CD8 memory used one plate, CD8 naive two, each CD4 subset three.

An approximately 200 ng quantity of DNA, about 30,000 T cell genomes, went into the sorted-subset replicate PCRs. Measured with immunoSEQ multiplex PCR; TCRdb has only the in-frame clones, and not every one. This table holds 300,000 or so clones, approximately 79% found once. Worth noting for this clone: Its antigen is unknown.

Study-wide findings and caveats: The genetic and exposure-history diversity represented was limited by few donors.

Trimming shortened V by 3 bases and J by 2 bases, and 15 bases separated the two germline ends. This CDR3 has 16 residues. In germline, CDR1 is SGHRS, CDR2 YFSETQ. V and J are TRBV5-1 and TRBJ2-1, with D perhaps given as TRBD1 or TRBD2 (7 bases each). The sequenced material came from memory CD4+ T cells sorted from blood. The sample's subset: CD45RA-negative fraction. This clonotype originated in a man younger than 45 in good health. The CDR3 is CASSWGGGTAYNEQFF. The CDR3 region has the DNA TGCGCCAGCAGCTGGGGGGGCGGGACAGCCTACAATGAGCAGTTCTTC.